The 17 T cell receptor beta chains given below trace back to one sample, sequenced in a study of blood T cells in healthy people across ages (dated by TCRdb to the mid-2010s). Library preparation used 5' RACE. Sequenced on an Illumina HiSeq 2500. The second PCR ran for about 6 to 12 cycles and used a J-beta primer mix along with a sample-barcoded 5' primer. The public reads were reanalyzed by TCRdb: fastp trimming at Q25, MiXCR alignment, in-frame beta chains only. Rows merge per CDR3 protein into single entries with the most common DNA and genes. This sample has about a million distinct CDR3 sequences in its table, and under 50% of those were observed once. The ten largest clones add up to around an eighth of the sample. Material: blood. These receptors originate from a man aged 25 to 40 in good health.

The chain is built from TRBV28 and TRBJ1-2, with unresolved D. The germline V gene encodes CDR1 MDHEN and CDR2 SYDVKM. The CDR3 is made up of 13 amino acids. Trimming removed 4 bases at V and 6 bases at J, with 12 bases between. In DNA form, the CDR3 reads TGTGCCAGCAGTTCCAGGCCCCGGGATGGCTACACCTTC. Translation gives CASSSRPRDGYTF.

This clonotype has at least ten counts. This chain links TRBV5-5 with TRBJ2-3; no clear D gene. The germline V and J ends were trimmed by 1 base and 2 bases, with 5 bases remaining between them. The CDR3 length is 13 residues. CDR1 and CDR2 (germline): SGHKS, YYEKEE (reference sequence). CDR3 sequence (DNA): TGTGCCAGCAGCTTGTTTGCCACAGATACGCAGTATTTT. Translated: CASSLFATDTQYF.

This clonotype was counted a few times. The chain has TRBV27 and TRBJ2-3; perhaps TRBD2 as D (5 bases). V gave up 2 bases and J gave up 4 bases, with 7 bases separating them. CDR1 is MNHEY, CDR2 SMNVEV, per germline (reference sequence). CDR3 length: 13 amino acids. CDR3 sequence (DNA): TGTGCCAGCAGTTTAATGGAGGCAGATACGCAGTATTTT. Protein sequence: CASSLMEADTQYF.

The CDR3 DNA follows: TGCGCCAGCAGCTTCTCAACAGCGGGGGGGCTCGATGAGCAGTTCTTC. Its translation is CASSFSTAGGLDEQFF. The chain is built from TRBV5-1 and TRBJ2-1; TRBD2 matches 10 bases. The trim removed 2 bases at V and 8 bases at J, leaving 10 bases unmatched. The CDR3 is 16 amino acids. Germline values: CDR1 SGHRS, CDR2 YFSETQ.

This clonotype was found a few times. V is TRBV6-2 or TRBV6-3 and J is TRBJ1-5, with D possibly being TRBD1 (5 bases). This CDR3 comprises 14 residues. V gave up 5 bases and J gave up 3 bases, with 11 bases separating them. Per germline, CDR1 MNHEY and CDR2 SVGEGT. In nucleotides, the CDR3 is TGTGCCAGCAGTGACGACAGCTTCAATCAGCCCCAGCATTTT. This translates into CASSDDSFNQPQHF.

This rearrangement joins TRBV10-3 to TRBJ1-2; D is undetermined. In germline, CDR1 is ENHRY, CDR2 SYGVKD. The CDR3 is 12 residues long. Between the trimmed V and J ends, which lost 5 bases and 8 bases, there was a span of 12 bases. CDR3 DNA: TGTGCCATCAGTCGCACAGAAAGCGGCTACACCTTC. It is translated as CAISRTESGYTF.

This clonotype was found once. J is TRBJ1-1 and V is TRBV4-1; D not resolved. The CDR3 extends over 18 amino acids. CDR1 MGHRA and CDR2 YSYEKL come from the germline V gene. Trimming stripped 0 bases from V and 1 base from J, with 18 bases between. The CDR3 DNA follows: TGCGCCAGCAGCCAAGATATCTCGAGGATCTCGGGGAACACTGAAGCTTTCTTT. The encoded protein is CASSQDISRISGNTEAFF.

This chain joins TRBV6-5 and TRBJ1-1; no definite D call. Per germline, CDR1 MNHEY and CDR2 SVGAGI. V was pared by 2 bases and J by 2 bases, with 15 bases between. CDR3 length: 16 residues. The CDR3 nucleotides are TGTGCCAGCAGTTACAGGGAGGGCCGACCCAACACTGAAGCTTTCTTT. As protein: CASSYREGRPNTEAFF.

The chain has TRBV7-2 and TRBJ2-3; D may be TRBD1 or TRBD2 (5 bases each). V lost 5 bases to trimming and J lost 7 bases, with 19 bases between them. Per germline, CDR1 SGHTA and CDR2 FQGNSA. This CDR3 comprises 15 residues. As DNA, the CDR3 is TGTGCCAGCAGCCCCACGGGGCAGATAGGTAATACGCAGTATTTT. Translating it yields CASSPTGQIGNTQYF.

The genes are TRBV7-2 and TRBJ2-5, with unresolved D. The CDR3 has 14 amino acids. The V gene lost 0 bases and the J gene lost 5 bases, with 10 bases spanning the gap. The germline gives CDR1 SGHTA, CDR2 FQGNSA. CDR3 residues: CASSLAVKTETQYF. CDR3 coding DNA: TGTGCCAGCAGCTTAGCTGTCAAAACCGAGACCCAGTACTTC. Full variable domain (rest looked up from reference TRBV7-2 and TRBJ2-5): GAGVSQSPSNKVTEKGKDVELRCDPISGHTALYWYRQSLGQGLEFLIYFQGNSAPDKSGLPSDRFSAERTGGSVSTLTIQRTQQEDSAVYLCASSLAVKTETQYFGPGTRLLVL.

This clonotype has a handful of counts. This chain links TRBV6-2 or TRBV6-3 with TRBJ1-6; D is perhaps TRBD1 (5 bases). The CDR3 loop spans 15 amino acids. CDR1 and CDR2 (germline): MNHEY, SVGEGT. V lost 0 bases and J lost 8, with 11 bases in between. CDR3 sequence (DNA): TGTGCCAGCAGTTACTCGGGCGGGACTCATTCACCCCTCCACTTT. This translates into CASSYSGGTHSPLHF.

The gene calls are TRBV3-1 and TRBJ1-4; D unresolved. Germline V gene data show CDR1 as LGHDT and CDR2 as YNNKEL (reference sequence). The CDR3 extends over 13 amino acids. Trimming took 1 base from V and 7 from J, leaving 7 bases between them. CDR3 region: CASSQGLPEKLFF. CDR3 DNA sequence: TGTGCCAGCAGCCAAGGGTTGCCTGAAAAACTGTTTTTT.

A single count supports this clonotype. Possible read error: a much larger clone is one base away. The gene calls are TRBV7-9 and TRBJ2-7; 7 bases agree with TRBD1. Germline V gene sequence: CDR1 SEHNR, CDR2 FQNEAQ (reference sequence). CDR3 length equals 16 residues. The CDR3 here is CASSLPPGQIYNERYF. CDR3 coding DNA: TGTGCCAGCAGCTTACCCCCGGGACAGATCTACAATGAGCGGTACTTC.

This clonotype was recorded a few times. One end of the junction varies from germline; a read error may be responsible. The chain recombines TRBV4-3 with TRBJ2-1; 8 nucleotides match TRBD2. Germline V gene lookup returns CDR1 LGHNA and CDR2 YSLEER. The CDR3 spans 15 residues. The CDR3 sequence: CASSQARGGNNEQFF. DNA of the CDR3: TGCGCCAGCAGTCAAGCGCGCGGGGGGAACAATGAGCAGTTCTTC.

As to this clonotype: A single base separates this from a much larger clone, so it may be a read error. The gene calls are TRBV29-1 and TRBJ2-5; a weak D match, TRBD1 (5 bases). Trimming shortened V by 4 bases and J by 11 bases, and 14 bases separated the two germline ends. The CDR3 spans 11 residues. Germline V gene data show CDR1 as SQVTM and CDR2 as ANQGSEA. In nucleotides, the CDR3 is TGCAGCGTTGGACAGATCAATGAGCAGTACTTC. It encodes CSVGQINEQYF.

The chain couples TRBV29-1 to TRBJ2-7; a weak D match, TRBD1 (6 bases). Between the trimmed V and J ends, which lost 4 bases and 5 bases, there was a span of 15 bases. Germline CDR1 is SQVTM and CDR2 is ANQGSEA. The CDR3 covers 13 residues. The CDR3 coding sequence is TGCAGCGTTGTGAGACTGGGGGCAAACGAGCAGTACTTC. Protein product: CSVVRLGANEQYF.

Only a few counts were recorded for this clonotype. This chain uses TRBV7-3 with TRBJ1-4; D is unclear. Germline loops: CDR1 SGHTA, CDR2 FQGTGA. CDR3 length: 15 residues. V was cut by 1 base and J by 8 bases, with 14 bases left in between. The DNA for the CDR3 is TGTGCCAGCAGCTTAAGGCCGGATCCTGGGGAAAAACTGTTTTTT. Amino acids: CASSLRPDPGEKLFF. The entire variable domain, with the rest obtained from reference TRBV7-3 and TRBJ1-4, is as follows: GAGVSQTPSNKVTEKGKYVELRCDPISGHTALYWYRQSLGQGPEFLIYFQGTGAADDSGLPNDRFFAVRPEGSVSTLKIQRTERGDSAVYLCASSLRPDPGEKLFFGSGTQLSVL.